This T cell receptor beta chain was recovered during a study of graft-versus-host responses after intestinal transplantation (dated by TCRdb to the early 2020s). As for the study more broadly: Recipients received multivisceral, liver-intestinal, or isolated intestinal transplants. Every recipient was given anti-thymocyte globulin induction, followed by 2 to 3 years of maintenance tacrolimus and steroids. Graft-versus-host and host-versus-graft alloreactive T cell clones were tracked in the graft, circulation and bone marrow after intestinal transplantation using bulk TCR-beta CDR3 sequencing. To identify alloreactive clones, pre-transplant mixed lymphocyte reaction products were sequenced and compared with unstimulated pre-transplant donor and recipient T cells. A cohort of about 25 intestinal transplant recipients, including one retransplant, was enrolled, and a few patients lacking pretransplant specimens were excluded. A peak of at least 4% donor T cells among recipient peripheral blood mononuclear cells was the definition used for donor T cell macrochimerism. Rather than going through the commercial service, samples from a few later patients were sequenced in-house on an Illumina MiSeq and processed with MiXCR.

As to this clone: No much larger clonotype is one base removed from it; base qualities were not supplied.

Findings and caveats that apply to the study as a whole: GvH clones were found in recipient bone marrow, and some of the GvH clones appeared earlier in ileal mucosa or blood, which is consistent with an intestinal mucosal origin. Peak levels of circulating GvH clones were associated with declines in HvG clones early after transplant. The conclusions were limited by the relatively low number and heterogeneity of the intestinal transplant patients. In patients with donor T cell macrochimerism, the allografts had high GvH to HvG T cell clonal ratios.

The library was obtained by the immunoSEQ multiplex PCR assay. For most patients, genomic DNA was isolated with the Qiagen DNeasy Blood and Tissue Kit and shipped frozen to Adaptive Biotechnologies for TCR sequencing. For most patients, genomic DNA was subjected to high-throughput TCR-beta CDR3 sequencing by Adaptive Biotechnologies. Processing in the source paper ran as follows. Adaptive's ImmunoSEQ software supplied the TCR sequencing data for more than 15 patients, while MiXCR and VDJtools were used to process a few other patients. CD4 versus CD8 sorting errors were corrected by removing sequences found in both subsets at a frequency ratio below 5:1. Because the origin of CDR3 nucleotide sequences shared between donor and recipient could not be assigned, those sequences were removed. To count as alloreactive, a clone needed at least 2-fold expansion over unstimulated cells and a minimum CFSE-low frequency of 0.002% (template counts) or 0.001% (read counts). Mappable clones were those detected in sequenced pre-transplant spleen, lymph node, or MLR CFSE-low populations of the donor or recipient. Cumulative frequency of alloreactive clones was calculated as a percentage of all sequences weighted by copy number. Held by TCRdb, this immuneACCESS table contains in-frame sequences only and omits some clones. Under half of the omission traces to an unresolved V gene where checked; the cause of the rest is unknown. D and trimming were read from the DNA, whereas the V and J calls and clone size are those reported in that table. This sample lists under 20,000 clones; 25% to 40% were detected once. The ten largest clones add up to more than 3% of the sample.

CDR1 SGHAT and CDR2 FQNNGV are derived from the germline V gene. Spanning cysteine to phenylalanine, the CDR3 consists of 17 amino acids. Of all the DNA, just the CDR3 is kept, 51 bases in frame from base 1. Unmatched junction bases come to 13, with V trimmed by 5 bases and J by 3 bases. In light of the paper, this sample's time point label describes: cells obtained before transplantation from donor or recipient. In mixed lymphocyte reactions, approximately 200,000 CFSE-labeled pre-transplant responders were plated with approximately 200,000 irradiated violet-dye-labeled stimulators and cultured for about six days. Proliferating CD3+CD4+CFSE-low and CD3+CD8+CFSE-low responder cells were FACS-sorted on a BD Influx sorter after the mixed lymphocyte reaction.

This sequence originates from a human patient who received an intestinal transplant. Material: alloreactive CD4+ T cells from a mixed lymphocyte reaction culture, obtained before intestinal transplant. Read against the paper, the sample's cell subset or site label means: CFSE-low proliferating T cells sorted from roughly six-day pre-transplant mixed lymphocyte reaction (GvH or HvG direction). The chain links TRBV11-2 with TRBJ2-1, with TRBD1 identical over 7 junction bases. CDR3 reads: CASSATPGTEIYNEQFF. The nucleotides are TGTGCCAGCAGCGCCACCCCCGGGACAGAAATCTACAATGAGCAGTTCTTC. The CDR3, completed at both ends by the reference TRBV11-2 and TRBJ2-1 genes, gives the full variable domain EAGVAQSPRYKIIEKRQSVAFWCNPISGHATLYWYQQILGQGPKLLIQFQNNGVVDDSQLPKDRFSAERLKGVDSTLKIQPAKLEDSAVYLCASSATPGTEIYNEQFFGPGTRLTVL.